The sequence of this T cell receptor beta chain was determined in a study of blood T cell repertoires in COVID-19. Background on the study: Both acute and convalescent COVID-19 samples were obtained from the United States, Italy and Spain. In each case, the material was cDNA or gDNA derived from T cells, B-cell-depleted T cells, or PBMCs.

The germline V gene has CDR1 SEHNR and CDR2 FQNEAQ (reference sequence). Trimming took off 3 bases at V and 9 bases at J, with 12 bases between the two ends. The CDR3 has 14 residues. Study processing details: For nucleated cells, counts were estimated from reference gene primer amplification. TCRdb's table, derived via immunoSEQ multiplex PCR, lists solely in-frame clones and lacks some. The V and J calls and clone size come from that table; D and trimming were worked out from the DNA. The repertoire consists of about 50,000 clones, with around four fifths occurring once and the leading ten covering around 6%.

Sequencing used peripheral blood. V and J are TRBV7-9 and TRBJ1-6; D gene unclear. The receptor was derived from an elderly woman with acute or convalescent COVID-19. CDR3 sequence: CASSFAVGGSPLHF. DNA of the CDR3: TGTGCCAGCAGCTTTGCAGTTGGAGGTTCACCCCTCCACTTT.